Included here is one TCR beta chain sequence, with context. Profiled with immunoSEQ multiplex PCR; TCRdb holds only in-frame clones, not every one. The table has about 170,000 clones, 84% seen once. The junction had 6 bases not matched to a gene; V was cut back by 2 bases and J by 6 bases. There are 14 residues in the CDR3. Germline V gives CDR1 GTSNPN, CDR2 SVGIG (reference sequence). These data come from a study of blood T cell repertoires in COVID-19. Study summary: The study drew acute and convalescent COVID-19 samples from the United States, Italy and Spain. From T cells, B-cell-depleted T cells, or PBMCs came the material, which was cDNA or gDNA.

Recovered status in Cohort 3 required two negative PCRs, clearance, or symptom resolution. The sample comprised PBMCs or T cells enriched from blood (not recorded which). The clonotype comes from a man between 50 and 59 years old who had recovered from COVID-19. This chain joins TRBV30 and TRBJ1-4, with 7 bases fitting TRBD1. The CDR3 sequence is CAWSRTGWDEKLFF. CDR3 DNA: TGTGCCTGGAGTCGGACAGGTTGGGATGAAAAACTGTTTTTT.